This T cell receptor beta chain was obtained from a study of cytotoxic CD8 clonotypes in ibrutinib-treated CLL. Study-wide results and caveats: Public clonotypes occurred uncommonly; on treatment, they contracted or remained stable.

Libraries were prepared by immunoSEQ multiplex PCR; TCRdb keeps only in-frame clonotypes and omits some of them. The data hold over 150,000 clones, with about two thirds observed a single time. As regards this clone: What it binds is unknown.

This CDR3 is built from 17 residues. The V end was cut by 0 bases, the J end by 0 bases, with 11 bases between. The germline CDR1 and CDR2 sequences are LNHNV and YYDKDF (reference sequence). The TCR was taken from a human donor with chronic lymphocytic leukemia. The V call is TRBV15, the J call TRBJ2-2, with D unclear. The specimen was PBMCs, collected after 24 months of ibrutinib treatment. The CDR3 loop reads CATSREQASANTGELFF. The CDR3 DNA sequence: TGTGCCACCAGCAGAGAGCAAGCTTCCGCGAACACCGGGGAGCTGTTTTTT. The full variable domain, with the rest looked up from reference TRBV15 and TRBJ2-2, is DAMVIQNPRYQVTQFGKPVTLSCSQTLNHNVMYWYQQKSSQAPKLLFHYYDKDFNNEADTPDNFQSRRPNTSFCFLDIRSPGLGDTAMYLCATSREQASANTGELFFGEGSRLTVL.